The following is a T cell receptor (beta chain) sequence with its context. This sample is drawn from a study of blood T cell repertoires in COVID-19. Measured with immunoSEQ multiplex PCR; TCRdb has only the in-frame clones, and not every one. The sample lists about 290,000 clones, under 90% occurring once. The sequence was obtained from a woman aged 40-49 years who had recovered from COVID-19. Sequencing was performed on PBMCs or T cells enriched from blood (not recorded which).

The CDR3 coding sequence is TGTGCCAGCAGGTCGTCGGAGACCCAGTACTTC. Protein: CASRSSETQYF. The V gene is TRBV2, the J gene TRBJ2-5; no clear D. The CDR3 has 11 amino acids. CDR1 is SNHLY and CDR2 is FYNNEI in the germline V gene. V was pared by 6 bases and J by 5 bases, with 7 bases between. Full variable domain (remainder filled in from reference TRBV2 and TRBJ2-5): EPEVTQTPSHQVTQMGQEVILRCVPISNHLYFYWYRQILGQKVEFLVSFYNNEISEKSEIFDDQFSVERPDGSNFTLKIRSTKLEDSAMYFCASRSSETQYFGPGTRLLVL.